This T cell receptor beta chain came from a study of blood T cell repertoires in COVID-19 (dated by TCRdb to 2018 to 2020). About the investigation overall: Samples from collaborators originated in the United States, Italy and Spain and spanned both the acute and convalescent phases of COVID-19. The material from the prospective study consisted of cDNA or gDNA derived from T cells, B-cell-depleted T cells, or PBMCs. The dataset comprised deeply sampled blood TCRbeta repertoires from subjects exposed to, actively infected with, or recovered from COVID-19. The repertoires were released in a freely available public database intended as a resource for research on the immune response to SARS-CoV-2. Samples came from the ongoing ImmuneRACE study (first 160 participants) plus 1,254 subjects from 6 global collaborators. A de-identified subject ID, COVID-19 status, age in years and sex were almost always included in the sample metadata. Where available, HLA class I and class II types were taken from metadata supplied by the sample provider and were not determined by assay-based typing. Findings and caveats that apply to the study as a whole: Clinical and demographic metadata were provided uncurated, with the amount varying by source and participant.

Another Seattle source contributed samples from volunteer blood donors who had recovered from COVID-19. Each collaborating institution followed its own protocols to collect whole blood in K2EDTA tubes. Collaborator samples were shipped for TCRbeta analysis as frozen whole blood, isolated PBMCs, or DNA extracted from either sample type. As regards this clone: The antigen it recognizes is unknown. No much larger clone exists at a distance of one base, and base qualities are not known.

From its cysteine to its phenylalanine, the CDR3 spans 16 amino acids. The CDR3 DNA has 48 bases and is translated from base 1. Germline trimming amounts to 0 bases on V and 2 bases on J, with 7 as the count of junction bases outside the gene matches. The germline V gene (reference sequence) gives CDR1 as MNHEY and CDR2 as SMNVEV. The immunoSEQ Assay, a bias-controlled multiplex PCR, was used to amplify TCRbeta CDR3 regions from genomic DNA. From the authors' description of their analysis: Nucleated cell counts per sample were estimated from amplification of reference gene primers within the assay. To quantify the absolute abundance of each unique TCRbeta CDR3 rearrangement, sequence reads were collapsed and filtered. For each sample, productive Simpson clonality was calculated as the square root of Simpson's diversity index across productive rearrangements. The source is immuneACCESS, and TCRdb retained only in-frame sequences with V and J called. Part of the clones is not carried over; for the studies checked, unresolved V genes explain less than half of this, and the remainder is unexplained. Clonal size and the V and J genes are those of that table, whereas D and trimming came from the DNA. Present in this sample are approximately 230,000 clones, more than 80% of which were seen just once. The ten biggest clones cover around 2% of the sample.

The sequence joins TRBV27 to TRBJ2-7, with 7 bases matching TRBD2. Sample: peripheral blood. This sequence originates from a man younger than 45 who had recovered from COVID-19. DNA sequence: TGTGCCAGCAGTTTATCGCGGCCTAGCGGACCCTACGAGCAGTACTTC. Translation gives CASSLSRPSGPYEQYF.